This TCR beta chain was identified in a study of blood T cell repertoires in COVID-19 (TCRdb year 2020). For the wider study: Samples covering the acute and convalescent phases of COVID-19 were provided by collaborators in the United States, Italy and Spain. The material from the prospective study consisted of cDNA or gDNA derived from T cells, B-cell-depleted T cells, or PBMCs. Deeply sampled blood TCRbeta repertoires from subjects exposed to, actively infected with, or recovered from COVID-19 were included in the dataset. The repertoires were released in a freely available public database intended as a resource for research on the immune response to SARS-CoV-2. The samples were drawn from two sources: the first 160 participants of the ongoing ImmuneRACE study, and 1,000 to 1,500 subjects contributed by 6 global collaborators. Nearly every sample came with metadata listing a de-identified subject ID, COVID-19 status, age in years and sex. HLA class I and class II types, where available, came from metadata supplied by the sample provider rather than from assay-based typing.

Overall study outcomes, separate from this receptor: Clinical and demographic metadata were provided uncurated, with the amount varying by source and participant.

TCRbeta CDR3 regions were amplified from genomic DNA using the immunoSEQ Assay, a bias-controlled multiplex PCR. The study's processing was this. The number of nucleated cells in each sample was estimated by amplification of reference gene primers within the assay. To quantify the absolute abundance of each unique TCRbeta CDR3 rearrangement, sequence reads were collapsed and filtered. For each sample, productive Simpson clonality was calculated by taking the square root of Simpson's diversity index across productive rearrangements. TCRdb holds this immuneACCESS table with in-frame rearrangements only. Some clones are missing; in checked studies, unresolved V genes explain under half, and the rest has no known cause. The DNA was the basis for D and trimming; V, J and clone size are from that table. In all, the sample holds some 330,000 clones, and around nine tenths of those were seen once. The ten largest clonotypes hold over 1.5% of the sample.

From cysteine to phenylalanine, the CDR3 is 16 amino acids long. The entry retains the CDR3 DNA only, 48 bases that are in frame from base 1. According to the germline V gene, CDR1 reads MDHEN and CDR2 reads SYDVKM. Unmatched junction bases come to 7, with V trimmed by 6 bases and J by 4 bases. One collaborating source in Seattle enrolled patients during active infection and followed them longitudinally through the course of disease. Collaborating institutions collected whole blood in K2EDTA tubes following their own protocols. Collaborator samples were shipped for TCRbeta analysis as frozen whole blood, isolated PBMCs, or DNA extracted from either sample type. A word on this clone: Its recognized antigen is unknown. The input lacks base qualities; no much larger clone sits a single base away.

The chain was built from TRBV28 and TRBJ1-3; 12 bases in the middle match TRBD1. Sample: peripheral blood. The source is a young woman with COVID-19, enrolled during active disease. The nucleotides read TGTGCCAGCAGCCTGGGACAGGGGGCGAGAGGAAACACCATATATTTT. Protein translation: CASSLGQGARGNTIYF.